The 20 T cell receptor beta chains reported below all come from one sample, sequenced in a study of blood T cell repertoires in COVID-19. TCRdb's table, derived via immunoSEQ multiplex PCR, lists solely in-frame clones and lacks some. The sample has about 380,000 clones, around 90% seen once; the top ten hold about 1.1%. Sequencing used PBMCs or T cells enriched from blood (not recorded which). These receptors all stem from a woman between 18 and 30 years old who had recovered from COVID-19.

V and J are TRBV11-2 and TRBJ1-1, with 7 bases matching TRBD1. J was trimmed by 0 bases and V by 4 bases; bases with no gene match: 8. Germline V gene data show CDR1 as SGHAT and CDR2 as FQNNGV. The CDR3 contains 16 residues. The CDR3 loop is CASSSLTGFMNTEAFF. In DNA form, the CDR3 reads TGTGCCAGCAGCTCTTTGACAGGGTTCATGAACACTGAAGCTTTCTTT.

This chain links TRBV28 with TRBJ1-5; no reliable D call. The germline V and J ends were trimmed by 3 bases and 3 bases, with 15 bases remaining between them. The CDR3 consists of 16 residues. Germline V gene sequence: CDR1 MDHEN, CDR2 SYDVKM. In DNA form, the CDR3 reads TGTGCCAGCAGTTTTGGGAGGTGGACTGTCAATCAGCCCCAGCATTTT. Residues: CASSFGRWTVNQPQHF.

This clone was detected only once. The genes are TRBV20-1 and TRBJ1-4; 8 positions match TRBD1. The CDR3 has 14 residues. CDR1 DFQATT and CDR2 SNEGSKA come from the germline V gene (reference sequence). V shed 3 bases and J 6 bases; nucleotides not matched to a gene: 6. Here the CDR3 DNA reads TGCAGTGCTAGTGACAGGGGTAGGCATGAAAAACTGTTTTTT. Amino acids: CSASDRGRHEKLFF.

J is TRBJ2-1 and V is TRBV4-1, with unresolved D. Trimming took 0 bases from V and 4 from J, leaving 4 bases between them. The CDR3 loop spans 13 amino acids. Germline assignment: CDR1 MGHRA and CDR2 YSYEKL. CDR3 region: CASSQEEYNEQFF. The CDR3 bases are TGCGCCAGCAGCCAAGAGGAGTACAATGAGCAGTTCTTC.

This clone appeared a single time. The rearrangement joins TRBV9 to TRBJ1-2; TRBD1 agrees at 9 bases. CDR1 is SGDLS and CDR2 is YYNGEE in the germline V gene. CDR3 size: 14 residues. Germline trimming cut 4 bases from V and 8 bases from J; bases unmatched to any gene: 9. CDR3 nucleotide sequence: TGTGCCAGCAGCACCGGGACAGGGAAACTAGGCTACACCTTC. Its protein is CASSTGTGKLGYTF.

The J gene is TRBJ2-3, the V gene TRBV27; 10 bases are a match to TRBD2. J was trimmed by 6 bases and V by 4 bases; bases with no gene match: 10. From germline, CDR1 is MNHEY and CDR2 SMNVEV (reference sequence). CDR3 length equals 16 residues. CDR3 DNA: TGTGCCAGCAGTTCGGGACTAGCGAGGGCCCGCGATACGCAGTATTTT. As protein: CASSSGLARARDTQYF.

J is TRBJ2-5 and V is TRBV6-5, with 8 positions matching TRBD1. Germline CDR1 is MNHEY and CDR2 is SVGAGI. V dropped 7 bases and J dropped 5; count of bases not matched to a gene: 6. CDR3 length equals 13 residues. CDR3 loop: CASKGRGLETQYF. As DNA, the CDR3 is TGTGCCAGCAAAGGCAGGGGGCTCGAGACCCAGTACTTC.

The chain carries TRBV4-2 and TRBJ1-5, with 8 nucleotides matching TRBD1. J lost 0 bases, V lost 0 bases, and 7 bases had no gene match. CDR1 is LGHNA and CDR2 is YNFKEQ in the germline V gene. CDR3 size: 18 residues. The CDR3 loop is CASSQEGQASYSNQPQHF. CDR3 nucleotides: TGTGCCAGCAGCCAAGAGGGACAGGCATCATATAGCAATCAGCCCCAGCATTTT.

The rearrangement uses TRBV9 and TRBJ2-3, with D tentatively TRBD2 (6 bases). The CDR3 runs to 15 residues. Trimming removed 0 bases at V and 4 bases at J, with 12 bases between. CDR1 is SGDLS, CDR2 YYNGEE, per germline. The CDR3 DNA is TGTGCCAGCAGCGTAGTGGCGGGAAGCGCAGATACGCAGTATTTT. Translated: CASSVVAGSADTQYF.

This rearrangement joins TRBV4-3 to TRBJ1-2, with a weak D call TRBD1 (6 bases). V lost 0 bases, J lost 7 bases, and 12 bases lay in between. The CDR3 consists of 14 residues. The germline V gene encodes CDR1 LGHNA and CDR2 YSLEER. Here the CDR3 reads CASSQEPGGVGYTF. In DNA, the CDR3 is TGCGCCAGCAGCCAAGAACCGGGGGGCGTTGGCTACACCTTC.

CDR3 bases: TGTGCCAGTAGTATAGGGGGACAGAGGACTGAGATTCCCTACGAGCAGTACTTC. Translated, it gives CASSIGGQRTEIPYEQYF. The V call is TRBV19, the J call TRBJ2-7; 7 bases are a match to TRBD1. With 1 base clipped from V and 2 bases from J, the junction kept 14 bases outside the gene matches. Germline values: CDR1 LNHDA, CDR2 SQIVND (reference sequence). The CDR3 runs to 18 residues.

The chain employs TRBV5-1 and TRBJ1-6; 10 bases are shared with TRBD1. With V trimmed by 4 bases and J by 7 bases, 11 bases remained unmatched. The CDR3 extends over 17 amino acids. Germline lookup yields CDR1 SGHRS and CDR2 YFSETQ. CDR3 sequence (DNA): TGCGCCAGCAGCGCTCCCGGGACAGGGGATAGGAATTCACCCCTCCACTTT. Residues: CASSAPGTGDRNSPLHF.

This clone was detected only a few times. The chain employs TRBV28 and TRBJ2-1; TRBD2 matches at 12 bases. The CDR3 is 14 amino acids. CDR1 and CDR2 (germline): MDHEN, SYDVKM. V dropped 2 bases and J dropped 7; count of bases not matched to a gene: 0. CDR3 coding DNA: TGTGCCAGCAGTTTAGGACTAGCGGGGAATGAGCAGTTCTTC. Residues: CASSLGLAGNEQFF.

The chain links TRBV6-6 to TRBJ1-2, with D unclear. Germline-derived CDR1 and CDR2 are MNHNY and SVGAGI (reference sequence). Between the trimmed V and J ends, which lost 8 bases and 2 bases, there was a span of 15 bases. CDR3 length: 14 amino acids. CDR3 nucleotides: TGTGCCAGCGGGGAGCGGCAGGCCAACTATGGCTACACCTTC. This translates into CASGERQANYGYTF.

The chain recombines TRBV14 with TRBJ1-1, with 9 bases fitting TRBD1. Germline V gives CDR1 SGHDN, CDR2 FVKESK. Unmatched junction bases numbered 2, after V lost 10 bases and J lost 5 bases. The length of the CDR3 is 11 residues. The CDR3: CAIGQGTEAFF. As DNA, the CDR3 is TGTGCCATTGGACAGGGGACTGAAGCTTTCTTT.

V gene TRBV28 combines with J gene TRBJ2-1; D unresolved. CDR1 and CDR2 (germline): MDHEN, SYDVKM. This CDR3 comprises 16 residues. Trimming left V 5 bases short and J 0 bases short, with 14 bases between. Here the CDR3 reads CASSQLPMYSYNEQFF. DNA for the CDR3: TGTGCCAGCAGTCAACTTCCAATGTACTCCTACAATGAGCAGTTCTTC.

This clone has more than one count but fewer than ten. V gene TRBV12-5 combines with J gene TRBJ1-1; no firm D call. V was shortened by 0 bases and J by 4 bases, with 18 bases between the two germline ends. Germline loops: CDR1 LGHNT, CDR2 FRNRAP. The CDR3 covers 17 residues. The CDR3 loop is CASGLVYSEAGATEAFF. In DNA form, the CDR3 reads TGTGCTAGTGGTTTGGTATATTCCGAGGCGGGAGCCACTGAAGCTTTCTTT.

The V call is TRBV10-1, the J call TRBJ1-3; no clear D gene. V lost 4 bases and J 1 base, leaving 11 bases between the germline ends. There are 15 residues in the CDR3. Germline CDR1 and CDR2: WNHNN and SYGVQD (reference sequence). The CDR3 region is CASSAGQSSGNTIYF. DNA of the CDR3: TGCGCCAGCAGTGCAGGCCAGTCTTCTGGAAACACCATATATTTT.

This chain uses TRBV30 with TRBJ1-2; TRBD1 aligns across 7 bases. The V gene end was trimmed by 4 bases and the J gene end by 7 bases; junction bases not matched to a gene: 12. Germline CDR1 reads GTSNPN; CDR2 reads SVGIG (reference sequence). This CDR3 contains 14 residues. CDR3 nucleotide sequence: TGTGCCTGGACCTCCCGGTTGAGGGACAGTGGCTACACCTTC. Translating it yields CAWTSRLRDSGYTF.

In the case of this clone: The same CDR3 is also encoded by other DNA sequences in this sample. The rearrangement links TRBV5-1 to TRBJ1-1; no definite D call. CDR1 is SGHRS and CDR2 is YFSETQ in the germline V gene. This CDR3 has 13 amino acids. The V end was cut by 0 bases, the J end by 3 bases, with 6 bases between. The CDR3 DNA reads TGCGCCAGCAGCTTGGGGCGGGACACTGAAGCTTTCTTT. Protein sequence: CASSLGRDTEAFF.